This paragraph covers one T cell receptor beta chain sequence. Source study methods: Estimates of nucleated cell counts were drawn from the amplification of reference gene primers. The assay was immunoSEQ multiplex PCR, and TCRdb's table has in-frame clones only and misses some. The V and J calls and clone size were taken over from that table, and D and trimming were inferred from the DNA. Of approximately 180,000 clones listed, about four fifths are singletons. CDR1 is MDHEN, CDR2 SYDVKM, per germline. V lost 4 bases to trimming and J lost 4 bases; unmatched junction nucleotides: 10. The CDR3 has 16 amino acids. These data belong to a study of blood T cell repertoires in COVID-19. About the research overall: There were acute and convalescent COVID-19 samples, and they came from the United States, Italy and Spain. T cells, B-cell-depleted T cells, or PBMCs provided the cDNA or gDNA that served as material.

This sequence was found in a woman aged 70 to 79 with acute or convalescent COVID-19. The V gene is TRBV28, the J gene TRBJ2-5, with TRBD2 matching over 9 bases. Material: peripheral blood. This CDR3 reads CASSSGGRAGGETQYF. The CDR3 DNA is TGTGCCAGCAGTTCCGGAGGGCGAGCGGGGGGAGAGACCCAGTACTTC.